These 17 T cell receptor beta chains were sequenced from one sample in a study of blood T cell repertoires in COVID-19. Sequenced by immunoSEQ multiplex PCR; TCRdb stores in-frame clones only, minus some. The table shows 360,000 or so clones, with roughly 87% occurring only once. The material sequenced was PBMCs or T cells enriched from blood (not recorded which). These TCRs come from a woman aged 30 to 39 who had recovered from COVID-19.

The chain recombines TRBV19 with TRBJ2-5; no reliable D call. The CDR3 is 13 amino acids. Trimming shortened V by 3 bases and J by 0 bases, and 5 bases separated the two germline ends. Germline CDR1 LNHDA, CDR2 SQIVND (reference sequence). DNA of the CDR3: TGTGCCAGTAGTATCCAAAACCAAGAGACCCAGTACTTC. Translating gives CASSIQNQETQYF. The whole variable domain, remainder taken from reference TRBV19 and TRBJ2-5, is DGGITQSPKYLFRKEGQNVTLSCEQNLNHDAMYWYRQDPGQGLRLIYYSQIVNDFQKGDIAEGYSVSREKKESFPLTVTSAQKNPTAFYLCASSIQNQETQYFGPGTRLLVL.

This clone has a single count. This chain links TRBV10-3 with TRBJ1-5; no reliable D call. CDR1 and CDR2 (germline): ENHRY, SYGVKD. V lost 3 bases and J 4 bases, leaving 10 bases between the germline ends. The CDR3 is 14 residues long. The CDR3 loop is CAISDYGRNQPQHF. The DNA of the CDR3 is TGTGCCATCAGTGATTATGGCAGAAATCAGCCCCAGCATTTT.

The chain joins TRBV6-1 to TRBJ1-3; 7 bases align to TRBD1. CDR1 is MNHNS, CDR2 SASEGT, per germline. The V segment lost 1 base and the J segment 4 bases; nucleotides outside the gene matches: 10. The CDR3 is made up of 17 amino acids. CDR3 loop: CASSEGTTGARGNTIYF. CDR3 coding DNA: TGTGCCAGCAGTGAAGGAACCACAGGGGCACGGGGAAACACCATATATTTT.

The CDR3 DNA reads TGTGCCAGCAGTCTCCCCGGGACAGGGTCATATGAGCAGTTCTTC. The encoded protein is CASSLPGTGSYEQFF. The genes are TRBV28 and TRBJ2-1, with TRBD1 matching 9 bases. Trimming removed 5 bases from V and 8 bases from J; junction bases left unmatched: 10. CDR3 length: 15 amino acids. Germline V lookup: CDR1 MDHEN, CDR2 SYDVKM.

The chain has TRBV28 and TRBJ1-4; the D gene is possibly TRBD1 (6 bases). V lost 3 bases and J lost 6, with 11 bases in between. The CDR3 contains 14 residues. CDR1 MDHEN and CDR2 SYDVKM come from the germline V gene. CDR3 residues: CASSFGRGDEKLFF. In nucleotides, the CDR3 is TGTGCCAGCAGTTTTGGCAGGGGAGATGAAAAACTGTTTTTT.

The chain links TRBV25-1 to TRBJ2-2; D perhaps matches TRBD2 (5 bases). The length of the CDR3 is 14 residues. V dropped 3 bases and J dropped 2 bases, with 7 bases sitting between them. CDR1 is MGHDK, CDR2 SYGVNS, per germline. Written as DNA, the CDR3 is TGTGCCAGCAGTGACGGGATAAACACCGGGGAGCTGTTTTTT. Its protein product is CASSDGINTGELFF.

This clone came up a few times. Written as DNA, the CDR3 is TGCAGCGTTAGGGAGGGAGGGCTCTCCTACGAGCAGTACTTC. This gives the protein CSVREGGLSYEQYF. The rearrangement uses TRBV29-1 and TRBJ2-7; 7 positions match TRBD2. V dropped 5 bases and J dropped 0; count of bases not matched to a gene: 7. The CDR3 has 14 residues. CDR1 and CDR2 from the germline V gene are SQVTM and ANQGSEA.

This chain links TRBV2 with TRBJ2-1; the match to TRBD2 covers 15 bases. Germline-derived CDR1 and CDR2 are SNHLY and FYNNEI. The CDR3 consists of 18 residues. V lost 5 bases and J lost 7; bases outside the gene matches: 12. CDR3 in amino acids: CASSLWTSGRAVRNEQFF. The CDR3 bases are TGTGCCAGCAGTCTATGGACTAGCGGGAGGGCCGTTAGGAATGAGCAGTTCTTC.

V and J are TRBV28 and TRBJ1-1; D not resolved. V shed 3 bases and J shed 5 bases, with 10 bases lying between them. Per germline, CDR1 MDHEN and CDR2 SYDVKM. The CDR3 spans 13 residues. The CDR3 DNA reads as TGTGCCAGCAGTTTGGGGAGGGAGACTGAAGCTTTCTTT. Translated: CASSLGRETEAFF.

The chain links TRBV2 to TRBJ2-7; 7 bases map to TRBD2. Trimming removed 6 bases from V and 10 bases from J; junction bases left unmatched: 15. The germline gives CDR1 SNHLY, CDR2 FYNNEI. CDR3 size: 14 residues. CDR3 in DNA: TGTGCCAGCAGCGAACGATGGACTAGTGGGAGACAGTACTTC. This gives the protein CASSERWTSGRQYF. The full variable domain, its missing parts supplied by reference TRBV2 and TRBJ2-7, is EPEVTQTPSHQVTQMGQEVILRCVPISNHLYFYWYRQILGQKVEFLVSFYNNEISEKSEIFDDQFSVERPDGSNFTLKIRSTKLEDSAMYFCASSERWTSGRQYFGPGTRLTVT.

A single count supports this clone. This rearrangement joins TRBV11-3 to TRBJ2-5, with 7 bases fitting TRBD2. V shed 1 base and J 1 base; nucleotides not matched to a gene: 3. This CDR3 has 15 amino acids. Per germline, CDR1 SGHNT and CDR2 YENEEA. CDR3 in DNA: TGTGCCAGCAGCTTAGGGGGGGGATCCCAAGAGACCCAGTACTTC. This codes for CASSLGGGSQETQYF. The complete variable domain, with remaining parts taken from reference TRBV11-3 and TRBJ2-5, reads EAGVVQSPRYKIIEKKQPVAFWCNPISGHNTLYWYLQNLGQGPELLIRYENEEAVDDSQLPKDRFSAERLKGVDSTLKIQPAELGDSAVYLCASSLGGGSQETQYFGPGTRLLVL.

The DNA for the CDR3 is TGTGCCAGCAACCAGGGACCTAGGGGGCGAGATACGCAGTATTTT. It translates to CASNQGPRGRDTQYF. The chain couples TRBV21-1 to TRBJ2-3; TRBD1 is taken as the D call from the table, unchecked against the DNA. TRBV21-1 is an annotated pseudogene. CDR3 size: 15 residues.

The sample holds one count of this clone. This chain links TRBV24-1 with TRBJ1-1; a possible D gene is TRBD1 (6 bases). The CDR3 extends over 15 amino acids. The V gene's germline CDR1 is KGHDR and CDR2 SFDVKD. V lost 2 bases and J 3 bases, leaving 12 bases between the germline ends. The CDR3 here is CATSDSSTGDTEAFF. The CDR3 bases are TGTGCCACCAGTGATTCTTCGACAGGCGACACTGAAGCTTTCTTT.

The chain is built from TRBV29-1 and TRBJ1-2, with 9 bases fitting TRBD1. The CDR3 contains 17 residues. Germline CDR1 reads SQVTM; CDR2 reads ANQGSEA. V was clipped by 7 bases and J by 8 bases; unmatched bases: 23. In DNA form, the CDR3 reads TGCAGCGCCTCCCGTTCGGGGGGCGGACAGGGGATTGGCGGCTACACCTTC. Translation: CSASRSGGGQGIGGYTF.

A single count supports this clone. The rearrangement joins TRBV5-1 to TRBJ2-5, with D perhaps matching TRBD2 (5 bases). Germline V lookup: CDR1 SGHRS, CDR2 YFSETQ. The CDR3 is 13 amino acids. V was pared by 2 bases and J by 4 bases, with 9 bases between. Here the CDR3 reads CASSFSGGETQYF. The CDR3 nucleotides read TGCGCCAGCAGCTTTTCAGGAGGAGAGACCCAGTACTTC.

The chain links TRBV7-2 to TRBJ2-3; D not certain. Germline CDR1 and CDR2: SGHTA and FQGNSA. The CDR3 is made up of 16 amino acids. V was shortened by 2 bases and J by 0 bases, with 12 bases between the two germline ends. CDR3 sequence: CASSLIPALSTDTQYF. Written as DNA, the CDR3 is TGTGCCAGCAGCTTAATCCCAGCGTTAAGCACAGATACGCAGTATTTT. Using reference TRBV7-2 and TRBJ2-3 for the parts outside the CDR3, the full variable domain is GAGVSQSPSNKVTEKGKDVELRCDPISGHTALYWYRQSLGQGLEFLIYFQGNSAPDKSGLPSDRFSAERTGGSVSTLTIQRTQQEDSAVYLCASSLIPALSTDTQYFGPGTRLTVL.

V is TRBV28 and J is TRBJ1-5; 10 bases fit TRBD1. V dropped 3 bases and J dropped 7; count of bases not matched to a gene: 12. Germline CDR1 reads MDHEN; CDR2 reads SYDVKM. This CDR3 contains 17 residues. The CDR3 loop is CASSFLAGGQGVQPQHF. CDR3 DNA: TGTGCCAGCAGTTTTTTAGCTGGAGGACAGGGGGTCCAGCCCCAGCATTTT.